The clone carrying this T cell receptor beta chain was recorded at least ten times. Its antigen is as yet unknown. J lost 0 bases, V lost 6 bases, and 4 bases had no gene match. Germline CDR1 and CDR2: MNHEY and SMNVEV (reference sequence). The CDR3 spans 15 residues. Indicated time point: longitudinal time-point 2. It was from 2 million PBMCs stored at -80 C that the unsorted libraries were obtained. This sample is drawn from a study of neurological immune-mediated disorders. Study-level findings and limits: In HTLV-1-associated myelopathy, TCR clonal expansion was greatest, and in multiple sclerosis it was least, below healthy controls.

5'RACE with 10-nucleotide random UMIs produced the cDNA. A single run covered 15-18 subjects with over 160 million TCR-beta sequences. TCRdb re-called the 5' RACE reads with MiXCR, one entry per CDR3 protein. This sample carries 60,000 to 75,000 distinct CDR3 sequences, around 10% of them seen once, and the ten largest clones take 12%. The V call is TRBV27, the J call TRBJ1-5, with 8 positions matching TRBD1. Specimen: PBMCs. This receptor was obtained from a man aged 25-45 years in good health. As DNA, the CDR3 is TGTGCCAGCAGGGGGGACAGGTCTAGCAATCAGCCCCAGCATTTT. It specifies CASRGDRSSNQPQHF.